This is a list of T cell receptor beta chains from one sample in a study of CD8+CD57+ T cells in acquired aplastic anemia. Using its own MiXCR run on the reads, TCRdb lists one record per CDR3 protein. In the table there are 200,000 to 250,000 distinct CDR3 sequences, over 40% of which are singletons. Source material: sorted CD4+, CD8+, or CD8+CD57+ T cells (not recorded which) from PBMCs. These receptors all come from a human donor with aplastic anemia. The CDR3 runs from the conserved cysteine through the conserved F or W. The D gene is left open where the match is weak. Rows give clone size only sometimes, using once, few, many, or a class for an expanded clone.

j_gene	v_gene	d_gene	abundance	CDR3nt	CDR3aa
TRBJ1-2	TRBV12-3/TRBV12-4	NA	many	TGTGCCAGCAGTCAACAGGTTAGCGGCTACACCTTC	CASSQQVSGYTF
TRBJ1-6	TRBV25-1	TRBD1	NA	TGTGCCAGCAGTTACTCGACAGGGGGCTATAATTCACCCCTCCACTTT	CASSYSTGGYNSPLHF
TRBJ2-7	TRBV9	NA	NA	TGTGCCAGCAGCGTAGGCGGGGAGAAGGCCTACGAGCAGTACTTC	CASSVGGEKAYEQYF
TRBJ1-4	TRBV11-2	NA	NA	TGTGCCAGCAGCCAACCCATCGGGACTAATGAAAAACTGTTTTTT	CASSQPIGTNEKLFF
TRBJ1-2	TRBV2	TRBD1	NA	TGTGCCAGCAGGCCGTGGAAGGGACAGCCCGTTAACTATGGCTACACCTTC	CASRPWKGQPVNYGYTF
TRBJ2-7	TRBV29-1	NA	NA	TGCAGCGTTGAAGATGCCAGGGGGGAAGGTCGGTACGAGCAGTACTTC	CSVEDARGEGRYEQYF
TRBJ1-4	TRBV7-2	TRBD1	NA	TGTGCCAGCAGCTTAGTCGGGACAGCTAAAGAAAAACTGTTTTTT	CASSLVGTAKEKLFF
TRBJ2-3	TRBV7-9	NA	NA	TGTGCCAGCAGCTTAGCAGGGGGAGATACGCAGTATTTT	CASSLAGGDTQYF
TRBJ2-5	TRBV6-1	NA	NA	TGTGCCAGTTTCATTCAAGAGACCCAGTACTTC	CASFIQETQYF
TRBJ2-3	TRBV20-1	TRBD2	NA	TGCAGTGCCCCTTCCCCTAGCGGAGGCACAGATACGCAGTGTTTT	CSAPSPSGGTDTQCF
TRBJ2-5	TRBV5-1	TRBD1	many	TGCGCCAGCTCCTCGGGACAGGGTCATGAAGAGACCCAGTACTTC	CASSSGQGHEETQYF
TRBJ2-4	TRBV24-1	NA	many	TGTGCCACCAGTGATACTGCGGTCACAGGGGGGGGAAGTATAGCCAAAAACATTCAGTACTTC	CATSDTAVTGGGSIAKNIQYF
TRBJ2-2	TRBV12-5	NA	NA	TGTGCCAGCAGACGCACAGACACCGGGGAGCTGTTTTTT	CASRRTDTGELFF
TRBJ1-1	TRBV15	TRBD1	NA	TGTGCCACCAGCTCCGGACAGGGATGGACTGAAGCTTTCTTT	CATSSGQGWTEAFF
TRBJ2-3	TRBV20-1	NA	NA	TGCAGTGCTCCGGACAGTAATAGCAATCAGCCCCAGTATTTT	CSAPDSNSNQPQYF
TRBJ2-5	TRBV6-1	NA	few	TGTGCCAGCAGTACCACCGACAGACCCCCTTACCAAGAGACCCAGTACTTC	CASSTTDRPPYQETQYF
TRBJ2-7	TRBV9	NA	NA	TGTGCCAGCAGCGTAGGCCAGGACCTAGAGTTC	CASSVGQDLEF
TRBJ1-1	TRBV3-1	TRBD1	few	TGTGCCAGCAGCCATTCGACAGGGGTTTATGAAGCTTTCTTT	CASSHSTGVYEAFF
TRBJ1-6	TRBV10-3	TRBD1	many	TGTGCCAGCGCCGATTACAGGGGGCGAAATTCACCCCTCCACTTT	CASADYRGRNSPLHF
TRBJ2-3	TRBV5-1	NA	many	TGCGCCAGCAGCTTGGCGGCGAAATTAAGCACAGATACGCAGTATTTT	CASSLAAKLSTDTQYF
TRBJ2-7	TRBV7-8	TRBD1	NA	TGTGCCAGCAGCTTAGCGAGAGTGGGACAGGGTTTTGTCGAGCAGTACTTC	CASSLARVGQGFVEQYF
TRBJ1-1	TRBV20-1	TRBD1	many	TGCAGTGCTAGATTCGACAGGGGTACTATAGCTTTCTTT	CSARFDRGTIAFF
TRBJ2-1	TRBV6-1	NA	few	TGTGCCAGCAGTATAGGGGAACGGTACAATGAGCAGTTCTTC	CASSIGERYNEQFF
TRBJ2-3	TRBV11-2	NA	many	TGTGCCAGCAGCTTAGATAGGGTATCGGATACGCAGTATTTT	CASSLDRVSDTQYF
TRBJ1-2	TRBV19	TRBD1	NA	TGTGCCAGTAGGGGGGACAGCGAAAACTATGGCTACACCTTC	CASRGDSENYGYTF
TRBJ1-1	TRBV7-9	NA	many	TGTGCCAGCAGCTTAGCATCAGGGGCACGCACTGAAGCTTTCTTT	CASSLASGARTEAFF
TRBJ1-4	TRBV15	NA	NA	TGTGCCAGCAGCCCATCAGGGAGGTCCTATAATTCACCTAATGAAAAACTGTTTTTT	CASSPSGRSYNSPNEKLFF
TRBJ1-6	TRBV7-9	NA	NA	TGTGCCAGCAGCCCGCCTCTCCGCTTT	CASSPPLRF
TRBJ1-1	TRBV24-1	NA	NA	TGTGCCACCAGTGTTCCCGGGAGCACTGAAGCTTTCTTT	CATSVPGSTEAFF
TRBJ1-5	TRBV15	NA	few	TGTGCCACCAGCAGGGGGGGTAGCAATCAGCCCCAGCATTTT	CATSRGGSNQPQHF
TRBJ1-1	TRBV9	NA	NA	TGTGCCAGCAGCGTAGCCGGCGGACTGAACACTGAAGCTTTCTTT	CASSVAGGLNTEAFF
TRBJ2-2	TRBV12-3/TRBV12-4	TRBD1	NA	TGTGCCAGCAGTTTGGGGTCGGGACAGGGCGGCACCGGGGAGCTGTTTTTT	CASSLGSGQGGTGELFF
TRBJ2-3	TRBV6-5	TRBD2	many	TGTGCCAGCAGTTACGGAGCGGGGGGGCATACAGATACGCAGTATTTT	CASSYGAGGHTDTQYF
TRBJ1-2	TRBV6-5	TRBD1	NA	TGTGCCAGCAGTACCCCGACAGGGAACTATGGCTACACCTTC	CASSTPTGNYGYTF
TRBJ2-1	TRBV20-1	TRBD2	many	TGCAGTGCCGGGACTAGCGGCTCCTACAATGAGCAGTTCTTC	CSAGTSGSYNEQFF
TRBJ2-3	TRBV29-1	NA	NA	TGCAGCGTTGCGAGGGGGGGAGATACGCAGTATTTT	CSVARGGDTQYF
TRBJ1-2	TRBV20-1	NA	NA	TGCAGTGCTAGAAGGCACCCCTATGGCTACACCTTC	CSARRHPYGYTF
TRBJ2-3	TRBV10-1	TRBD2	NA	TGCGCCAGCAGTGAATCGACTAGCGGGAGCACAGATACGCAGTATTTT	CASSESTSGSTDTQYF
TRBJ1-6	TRBV30	NA	NA	TGTGCCTGGGGGAGGACTAATTCACCCCTCCACTTT	CAWGRTNSPLHF
TRBJ2-7	TRBV5-1	TRBD1	once	TGCGCCAGCACGCCACAGGGGTTCTACGAGCAGTACTTC	CASTPQGFYEQYF
TRBJ2-7	TRBV5-1	NA	NA	TGCGCCAGCACCGCGAGACTAGATTCCTACGAGCAGTACTTC	CASTARLDSYEQYF
TRBJ1-1	TRBV7-9	NA	few	TGTGCCAGCGCTAGAGGGGTTAACACTGAAGCTTTCTTT	CASARGVNTEAFF
TRBJ1-5	TRBV25-1	NA	NA	TGTGCCAGCAGTGAGTCGCTAGGACAGAGCGACCAGCCCCAGCATTTT	CASSESLGQSDQPQHF
TRBJ1-1	TRBV12-3/TRBV12-4	NA	few	TGTGCCAGCAGTTTCTTGCGGGGGTCGATGAGCACTGAAGCTTTCTTT	CASSFLRGSMSTEAFF
TRBJ1-5	TRBV4-1	NA	many	TGCGCCAGCAGCAAGGACTACCGTAGCAATCAGCCCCAGCATTTT	CASSKDYRSNQPQHF